The T cell receptor beta chain described here comes from a study of T cell clonotyping in hematopoietic cell transplantation. TCRdb's table, derived via immunoSEQ multiplex PCR, lists solely in-frame clones and lacks some. The repertoire holds more than 65,000 clones, with approximately 94% as singletons. The CDR3 totals 15 residues. Unmatched junction bases numbered 12, after V lost 9 bases and J lost 2 bases. CDR1 SGHDN and CDR2 FVKESK come from the germline V gene. The TCR was taken from a man aged 50 or older in good health. Some clones in this sample may be carry-over from other donors' samples. The V gene is TRBV14, the J gene TRBJ2-7; TRBD1 aligns across 8 bases. Material: peripheral blood mononuclear cells. In nucleotides, the CDR3 is TGTGCCAGTGCATACGGGCAGGGGGCCGCCTACGAGCAGTACTTC. It is translated as CASAYGQGAAYEQYF.